This T cell receptor beta chain was recorded in a study of identical twins. Whole-study findings and limits: Insertion counts were lower in abundant cord blood beta clonotypes, a trend that memory repertoires did not show.

With template switching, a universal primer site was added, and the cDNA carried unique molecular identifiers. Via MiXCR, TCRdb re-called the 5' RACE reads, giving one row per CDR3 protein. The repertoire holds some 630,000 distinct CDR3 sequences, around 7.4% seen once, with 1.5% to 2% in the top ten. CDR1 and CDR2 from the germline V gene are SEHNR and FQNEAQ (reference sequence). The V gene lost 3 bases and the J gene lost 0 bases, with 12 bases spanning the gap. This CDR3 has 16 amino acids. As regards this clonotype: Its antigen is undetermined.

The sample was also linked to a second study, of yellow fever vaccine responses in identical twins.

This clonotype was sampled from a woman aged 18-29 years in good health. The chain is built from TRBV7-9 and TRBJ2-4; D possibly corresponds to TRBD1 (6 bases). The sample comprised PBMCs. In DNA form, the CDR3 reads TGTGCCAGCAGCTTGGACAGTTTTGAAGCCAAAAACATTCAGTACTTC. This encodes CASSLDSFEAKNIQYF.